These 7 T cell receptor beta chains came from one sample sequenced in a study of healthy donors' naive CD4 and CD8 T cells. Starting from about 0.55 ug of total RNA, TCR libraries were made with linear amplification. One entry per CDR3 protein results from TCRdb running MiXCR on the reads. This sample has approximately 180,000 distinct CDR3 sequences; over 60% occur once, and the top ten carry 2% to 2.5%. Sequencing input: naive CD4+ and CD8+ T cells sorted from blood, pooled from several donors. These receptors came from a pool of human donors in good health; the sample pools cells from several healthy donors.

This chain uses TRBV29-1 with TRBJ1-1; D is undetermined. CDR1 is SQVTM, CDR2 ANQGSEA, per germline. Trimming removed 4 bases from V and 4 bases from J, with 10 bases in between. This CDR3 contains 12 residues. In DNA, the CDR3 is TGCAGCGTTGGCGGCAGCACCACTGAAGCTTTCTTT. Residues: CSVGGSTTEAFF.

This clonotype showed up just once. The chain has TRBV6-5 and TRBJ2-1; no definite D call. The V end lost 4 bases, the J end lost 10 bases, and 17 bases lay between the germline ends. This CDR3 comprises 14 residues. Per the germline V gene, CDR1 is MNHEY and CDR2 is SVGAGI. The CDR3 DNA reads TGTGCCAGCAGTTCGGATATTCTTATGGGGGAGCAGTTCTTC. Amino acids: CASSSDILMGEQFF.

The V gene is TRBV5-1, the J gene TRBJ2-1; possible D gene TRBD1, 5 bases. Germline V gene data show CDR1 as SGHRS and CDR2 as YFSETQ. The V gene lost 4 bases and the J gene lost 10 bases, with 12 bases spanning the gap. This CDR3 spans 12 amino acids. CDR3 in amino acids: CASSPGFREQFF. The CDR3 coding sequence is TGCGCCAGCAGCCCAGGGTTTCGGGAGCAGTTCTTC. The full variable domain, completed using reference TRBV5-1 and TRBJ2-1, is KAGVTQTPRYLIKTRGQQVTLSCSPISGHRSVSWYQQTPGQGLQFLFEYFSETQRNKGNFPGRFSGRQFSNSRSEMNVSTLELGDSALYLCASSPGFREQFFGPGTRLTVL.

The CDR3 is CASTRLAGAYNEQFF. The CDR3 DNA follows: TGCGCCAGCACCCGACTAGCGGGGGCCTACAATGAGCAGTTCTTC. This chain links TRBV4-3 with TRBJ2-1; 12 nucleotides match TRBD2. V lost 7 bases, J lost 2 bases, and 3 bases stayed unmatched. Germline CDR1 LGHNA, CDR2 YSLEER. The CDR3 sequence is 15 residues long.

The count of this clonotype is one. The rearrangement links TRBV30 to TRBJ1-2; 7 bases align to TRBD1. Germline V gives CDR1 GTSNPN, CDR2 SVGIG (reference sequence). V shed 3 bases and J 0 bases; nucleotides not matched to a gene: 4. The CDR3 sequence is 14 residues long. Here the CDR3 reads CAWRPGTANYGYTF. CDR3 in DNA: TGTGCCTGGAGACCTGGGACAGCTAACTATGGCTACACCTTC. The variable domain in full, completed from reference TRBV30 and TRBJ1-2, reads SQTIHQWPATLVQPVGSPLSLECTVEGTSNPNLYWYRQAAGRGLQLLFYSVGIGQISSEVPQNLSASRPQDRQFILSSKKLLLSDSGFYLCAWRPGTANYGYTFGSGTRLTVV.

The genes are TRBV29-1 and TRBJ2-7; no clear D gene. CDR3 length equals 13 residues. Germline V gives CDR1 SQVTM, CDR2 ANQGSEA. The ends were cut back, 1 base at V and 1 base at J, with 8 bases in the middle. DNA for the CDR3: TGCAGCGTTGAAGGCCCCGGATCCTACGAGCAGTACTTC. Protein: CSVEGPGSYEQYF.

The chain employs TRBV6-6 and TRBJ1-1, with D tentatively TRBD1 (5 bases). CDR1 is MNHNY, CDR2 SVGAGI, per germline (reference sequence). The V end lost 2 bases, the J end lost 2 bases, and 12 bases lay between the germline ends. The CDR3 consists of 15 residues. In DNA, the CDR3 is TGTGCCAGCAGTTACACCAGGGTATTAAACACTGAAGCTTTCTTT. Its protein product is CASSYTRVLNTEAFF.